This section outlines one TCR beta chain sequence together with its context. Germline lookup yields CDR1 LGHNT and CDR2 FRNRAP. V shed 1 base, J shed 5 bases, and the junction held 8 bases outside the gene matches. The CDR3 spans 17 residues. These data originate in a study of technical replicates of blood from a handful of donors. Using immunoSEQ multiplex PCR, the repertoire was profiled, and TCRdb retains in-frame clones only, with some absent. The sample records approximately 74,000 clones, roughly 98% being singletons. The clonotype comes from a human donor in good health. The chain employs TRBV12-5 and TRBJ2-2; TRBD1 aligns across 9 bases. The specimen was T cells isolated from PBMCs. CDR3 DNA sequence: TGTGCTAGTGGTTTGGACCCCGACAGGGGGAGTACCGGGGAGCTGTTTTTT. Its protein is CASGLDPDRGSTGELFF.